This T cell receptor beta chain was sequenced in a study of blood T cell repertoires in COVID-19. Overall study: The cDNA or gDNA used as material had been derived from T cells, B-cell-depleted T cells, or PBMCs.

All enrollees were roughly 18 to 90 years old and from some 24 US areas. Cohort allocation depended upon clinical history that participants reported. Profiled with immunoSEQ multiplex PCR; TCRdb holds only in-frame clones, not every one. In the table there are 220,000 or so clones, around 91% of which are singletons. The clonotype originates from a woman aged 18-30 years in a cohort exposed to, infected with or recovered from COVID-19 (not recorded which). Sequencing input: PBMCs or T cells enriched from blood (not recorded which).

The CDR3 DNA reads TGTGCCAGCAGTTCCAGGGTTAGCAATCAGCCCCAGCATTTT. Translation: CASSSRVSNQPQHF. This sequence joins TRBV27 and TRBJ1-5, with a weak D call TRBD1 (5 bases). The germline CDR1 and CDR2 sequences are MNHEY and SMNVEV (reference sequence). The CDR3 sequence is 14 residues long. Trimming shortened V by 4 bases and J by 0 bases, and 7 bases separated the two germline ends.